Below, one T cell receptor (beta chain) is given with its context. The target antigen is unknown. This specimen belongs to a study of OX40 agonist ivuxolimab in advanced cancers. The wider study: Age averaged around 58 years (range roughly 20 to 90), and more than 80% were male. General study results and limits: Both CD4+ and CD8+ T cell populations in blood had undergone clonal expansion by week 6 at 0.1 to 3.0 mg/kg.

The data were produced by immunoSEQ multiplex PCR, yet TCRdb's version contains in-frame clones alone and is incomplete. This repertoire shows 70,000 or so clones, over 60% found once; its top ten account for around 2%. The length of the CDR3 is 14 residues. Germline assignment: CDR1 SGHRS and CDR2 YFSETQ. Trimming removed 0 bases from V and 0 bases from J, with 7 bases in between. The sequence was collected from an adult with an advanced solid tumor such as melanoma, head and neck, liver or kidney cancer. This chain connects TRBV5-1 to TRBJ2-7, with D possibly TRBD1 on 6 matching bases. Sequenced here: CD4+ or CD8+ T cells sorted from blood, sampled in a trial of the OX40 agonist ivuxolimab. The CDR3 sequence: CASSLVGGSYEQYF. CDR3 coding DNA: TGCGCCAGCAGCTTGGTAGGGGGCTCCTACGAGCAGTACTTC.